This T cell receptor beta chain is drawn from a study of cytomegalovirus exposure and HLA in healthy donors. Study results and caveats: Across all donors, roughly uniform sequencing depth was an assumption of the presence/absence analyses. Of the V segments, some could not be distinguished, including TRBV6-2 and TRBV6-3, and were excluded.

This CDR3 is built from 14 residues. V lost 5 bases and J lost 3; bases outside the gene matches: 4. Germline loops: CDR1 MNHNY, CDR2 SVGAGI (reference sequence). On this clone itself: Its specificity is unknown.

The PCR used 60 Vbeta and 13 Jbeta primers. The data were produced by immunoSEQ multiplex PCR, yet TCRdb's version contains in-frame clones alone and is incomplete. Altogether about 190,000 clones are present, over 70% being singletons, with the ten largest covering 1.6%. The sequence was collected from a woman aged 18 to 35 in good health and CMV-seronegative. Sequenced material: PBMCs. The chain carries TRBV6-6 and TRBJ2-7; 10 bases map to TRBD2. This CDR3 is CASSRGLANYEQYF. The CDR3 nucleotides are TGTGCCAGCAGTAGGGGACTAGCGAACTACGAGCAGTACTTC.